One sample yielded the 10 T cell receptor beta chains listed below, sequenced in a study of blood T cell repertoires in COVID-19. Libraries were prepared by immunoSEQ multiplex PCR; TCRdb keeps only in-frame clonotypes and omits some of them. There are 250,000 to 300,000 clones in the sample; approximately 83% occur only once, and roughly 9.6% lies in the top ten. Sequencing used peripheral blood. The receptors shown here come from a woman in her 70s with acute or convalescent COVID-19.

The J gene is TRBJ1-4, the V gene TRBV7-9; TRBD1 matches at 7 bases. The ends lost 5 bases at V and 0 bases at J; junction bases unmatched: 12. Per the germline V gene, CDR1 is SEHNR and CDR2 is FQNEAQ (reference sequence). This CDR3 has 18 amino acids. The CDR3 nucleotides are TGTGCCAGCAGCCTGGGACAGAGATATTTTGCAACTAATGAAAAACTGTTTTTT. Its protein is CASSLGQRYFATNEKLFF. Looking up the rest from reference TRBV7-9 and TRBJ1-4 gives the full variable domain: DTGVSQNPRHKITKRGQNVTFRCDPISEHNRLYWYRQTLGQGPEFLTYFQNEAQLEKSRLLSDRFSAERPKGSFSTLEIQRTEQGDSAMYLCASSLGQRYFATNEKLFFGSGTQLSVL.

The chain recombines TRBV5-4 with TRBJ1-2; TRBD1 agrees at 7 bases. CDR1 and CDR2 (germline): SGHNT, YYREEE (reference sequence). Trimming at V came to 1 base and at J to 6 bases, leaving 9 bases not matched to a gene. The length of the CDR3 is 15 residues. CDR3 DNA: TGTGCCAGCAGCTTGTTGGTCAGGGGGTTCGATGGCTACACCTTC. Encoded protein: CASSLLVRGFDGYTF.

The chain links TRBV2 to TRBJ2-3; tentative D call: TRBD2 (6 bases). The germline V gene has CDR1 SNHLY and CDR2 FYNNEI. V was pared by 7 bases and J by 6 bases, with 8 bases between. This CDR3 region has 11 residues. The DNA of the CDR3 is TGTGCCAGCACGGGGGTCGATACGCAGTATTTT. This codes for CASTGVDTQYF.

The V call is TRBV5-1, the J call TRBJ2-2, with 8 bases that match TRBD2. The CDR3 consists of 14 residues. Germline trimming cut 4 bases from V and 4 bases from J; bases unmatched to any gene: 3. The V gene's germline CDR1 is SGHRS and CDR2 YFSETQ. The CDR3 bases are TGCGCCAGCAGCACGCTAGCGGGCACCGGGGAGCTGTTTTTT. Amino acids: CASSTLAGTGELFF.

V usage is TRBV7-3 and J usage is TRBJ2-5, with 11 bases matching TRBD2. The CDR3 sequence is 15 residues long. CDR1 SGHTA and CDR2 FQGTGA come from the germline V gene. With V trimmed by 5 bases and J by 2 bases, 4 bases remained unmatched. The DNA of the CDR3 is TGTGCCAGCAGCCGGACTAGCGGGCCGCAAGAGACCCAGTACTTC. It codes for CASSRTSGPQETQYF.

This sequence joins TRBV3-1 (or the pseudogene TRBV3-2) and TRBJ1-1; 7 positions match TRBD1. This CDR3 is built from 13 residues. The junction had 4 bases not matched to a gene; V was cut back by 2 bases and J by 7 bases. Germline values: CDR1 LGHDT, CDR2 YNNKEL (reference sequence). In DNA form, the CDR3 reads TGTGCCAGCAGCCAAAGAGGGACAGATGAAGCTTTCTTT. This codes for CASSQRGTDEAFF.

The rearrangement links TRBV6-1 to TRBJ1-5; weak D call: TRBD1 (5 bases). The CDR3 is made up of 16 amino acids. V was shortened by 3 bases and J by 6 bases, with 18 bases between the two germline ends. Germline CDR1 is MNHNS and CDR2 is SASEGT. Here the CDR3 reads CASSEGQGFVSQPQHF. In DNA form, the CDR3 reads TGTGCCAGCAGTGAGGGGCAGGGATTCGTTAGTCAGCCCCAGCATTTT.

The V and J genes are TRBV2 and TRBJ1-6, with TRBD1 as a possible D gene (6 bases). The CDR3 covers 14 residues. Germline V gene sequence: CDR1 SNHLY, CDR2 FYNNEI. With 3 bases removed from V and 8 bases from J, the gap between germline ends came to 11 bases. CDR3 bases: TGTGCCAGCAGTGACGGGACAACATATTCACCCCTCCACTTT. It yields the protein CASSDGTTYSPLHF.

The J gene is TRBJ2-5, the V gene TRBV2; 7 bases are shared with TRBD2. CDR3 length: 15 amino acids. V gave up 0 bases and J gave up 7 bases; unmatched junction bases: 8. Germline V gene data show CDR1 as SNHLY and CDR2 as FYNNEI. CDR3 in amino acids: CASSEADAQRGTQYF. CDR3 in DNA: TGTGCCAGCAGTGAAGCGGACGCCCAGCGGGGGACCCAGTACTTC.

This clone has a single count. This sequence joins TRBV30 and TRBJ2-5; the D gene is possibly TRBD1 (5 bases). The germline V and J ends were trimmed by 5 bases and 4 bases, with 14 bases remaining between them. CDR3 length: 13 residues. CDR1 GTSNPN and CDR2 SVGIG come from the germline V gene (reference sequence). CDR3 protein: CAWSNSGAETQYF. CDR3 nucleotides: TGTGCCTGGTCCAACAGTGGGGCAGAGACCCAGTACTTC.